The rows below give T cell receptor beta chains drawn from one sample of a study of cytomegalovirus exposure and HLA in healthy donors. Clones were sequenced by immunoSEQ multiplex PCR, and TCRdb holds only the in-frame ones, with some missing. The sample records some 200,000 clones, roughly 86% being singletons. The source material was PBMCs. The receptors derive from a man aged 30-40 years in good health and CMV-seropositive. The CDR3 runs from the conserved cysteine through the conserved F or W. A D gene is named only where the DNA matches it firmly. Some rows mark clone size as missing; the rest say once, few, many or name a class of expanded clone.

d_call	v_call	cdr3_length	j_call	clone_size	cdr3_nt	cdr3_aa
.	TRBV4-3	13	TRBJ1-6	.	TGCGCCAGCAGCCAAGGAAGAAATTCACCCCTCCACTTT	CASSQGRNSPLHF
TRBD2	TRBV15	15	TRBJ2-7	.	TGTGCCACCAGCAGAGATCTAGCGGTGGGGTACGAGCAGTACTTC	CATSRDLAVGYEQYF
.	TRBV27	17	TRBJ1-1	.	TGTGCCAGCAGTTTAAAAGGGTTCGGGGGTCAGCGCACTGAAGCTTTCTTT	CASSLKGFGGQRTEAFF
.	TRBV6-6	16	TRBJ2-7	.	TGTGCCAGCGGCCTAACCACTAACTCGCTCAGCAACGAGCAGTACTTC	CASGLTTNSLSNEQYF
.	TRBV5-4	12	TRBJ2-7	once	TGTGCCAGCAGCCCGGACGCATACGAGCAGTACTTC	CASSPDAYEQYF
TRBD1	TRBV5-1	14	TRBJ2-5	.	TGCGCCAGCAGCCCGGGGACAGCAGGGGAGACCCAGTACTTC	CASSPGTAGETQYF
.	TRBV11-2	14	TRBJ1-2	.	TGTGCCAGCAGCCCGACAGCCACTAACTATGGCTACACCTTC	CASSPTATNYGYTF
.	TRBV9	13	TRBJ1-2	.	TGTGCCAGCAGCCCCGGGGACTACTATGGCTACACCTTC	CASSPGDYYGYTF
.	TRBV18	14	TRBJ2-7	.	TGTGCCAGCTCACCTGGGGCAGCTGGGGGCGAGCAGTACTTC	CASSPGAAGGEQYF
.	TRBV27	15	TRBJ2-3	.	TGTGCCAGCAGTTTAGGACTACCCCGAGCAGATACGCAGTATTTT	CASSLGLPRADTQYF
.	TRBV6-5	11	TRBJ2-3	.	TGTGCCAGCAGAGGTGCAGATACGCAGTATTTT	CASRGADTQYF
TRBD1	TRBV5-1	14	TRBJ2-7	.	TGCGCCAGCAGCGGATGGGACAGGGTCTACGAGCAGTACTTC	CASSGWDRVYEQYF
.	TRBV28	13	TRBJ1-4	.	TGTGCCAGCAGTTTCACTATGAATGAAAAACTGTTTTTT	CASSFTMNEKLFF
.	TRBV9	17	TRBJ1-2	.	TGTGCCAGCAGCTCCAGAGCCGGGGGGAGGGGTAACTATGGCTACACCTTC	CASSSRAGGRGNYGYTF
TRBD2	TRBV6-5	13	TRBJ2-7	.	TGTGCCACCGAGGGACTAGCGGGGGAAGAGCAGTACTTC	CATEGLAGEEQYF
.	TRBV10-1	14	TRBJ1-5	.	TGCGCCAGTACCGACACACGAAAGGATCAGCCCCAGCATTTT	CASTDTRKDQPQHF
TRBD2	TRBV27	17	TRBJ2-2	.	TGTGCCAGCAGTGACTTGACTAGCGGGAGGCTTAGCGGGGAGCTGTTTTTT	CASSDLTSGRLSGELFF
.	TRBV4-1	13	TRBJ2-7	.	TGCGCCAGCAGCCTCCCGGAGGAAGGAGAGCAGTACTTC	CASSLPEEGEQYF
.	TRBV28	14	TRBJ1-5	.	TGTGCCAGCAGTTTCCCGGACAGCAATCAGCCCCAGCATTTT	CASSFPDSNQPQHF
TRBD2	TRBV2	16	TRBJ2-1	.	TGTGCCAGCAGTGGACTAGCGGGAGGAACCTACAATGAGCAGTTCTTC	CASSGLAGGTYNEQFF
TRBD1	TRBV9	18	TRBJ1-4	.	TGTGCCAGCAGCGGAGCATTCGACAGGGGAAAGTCTAATGAAAAACTGTTTTTT	CASSGAFDRGKSNEKLFF
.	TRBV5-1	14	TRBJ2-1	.	TGCGCCAGCTCATGGGGGCCAGGAATAAATGAGCAGTTCTTC	CASSWGPGINEQFF
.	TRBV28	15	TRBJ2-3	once	TGTGCCAGCAGTTTAGTAGGACGGAGCACAGATACGCAGTATTTT	CASSLVGRSTDTQYF
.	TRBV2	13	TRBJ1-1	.	TGTGCCAGCAGAGGGACTTGGAACACTGAAGCTTTCTTT	CASRGTWNTEAFF
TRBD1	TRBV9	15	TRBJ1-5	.	TGTGCCAGCAGCTTAGCTCCAGGGGGCGATCAGCCCCAGCATTTT	CASSLAPGGDQPQHF
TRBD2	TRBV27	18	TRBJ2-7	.	TGTGCCAGCAGCTTCCTCCCCCCGACTAGTCGCGGGGGTTACGAGCAGTACTTC	CASSFLPPTSRGGYEQYF